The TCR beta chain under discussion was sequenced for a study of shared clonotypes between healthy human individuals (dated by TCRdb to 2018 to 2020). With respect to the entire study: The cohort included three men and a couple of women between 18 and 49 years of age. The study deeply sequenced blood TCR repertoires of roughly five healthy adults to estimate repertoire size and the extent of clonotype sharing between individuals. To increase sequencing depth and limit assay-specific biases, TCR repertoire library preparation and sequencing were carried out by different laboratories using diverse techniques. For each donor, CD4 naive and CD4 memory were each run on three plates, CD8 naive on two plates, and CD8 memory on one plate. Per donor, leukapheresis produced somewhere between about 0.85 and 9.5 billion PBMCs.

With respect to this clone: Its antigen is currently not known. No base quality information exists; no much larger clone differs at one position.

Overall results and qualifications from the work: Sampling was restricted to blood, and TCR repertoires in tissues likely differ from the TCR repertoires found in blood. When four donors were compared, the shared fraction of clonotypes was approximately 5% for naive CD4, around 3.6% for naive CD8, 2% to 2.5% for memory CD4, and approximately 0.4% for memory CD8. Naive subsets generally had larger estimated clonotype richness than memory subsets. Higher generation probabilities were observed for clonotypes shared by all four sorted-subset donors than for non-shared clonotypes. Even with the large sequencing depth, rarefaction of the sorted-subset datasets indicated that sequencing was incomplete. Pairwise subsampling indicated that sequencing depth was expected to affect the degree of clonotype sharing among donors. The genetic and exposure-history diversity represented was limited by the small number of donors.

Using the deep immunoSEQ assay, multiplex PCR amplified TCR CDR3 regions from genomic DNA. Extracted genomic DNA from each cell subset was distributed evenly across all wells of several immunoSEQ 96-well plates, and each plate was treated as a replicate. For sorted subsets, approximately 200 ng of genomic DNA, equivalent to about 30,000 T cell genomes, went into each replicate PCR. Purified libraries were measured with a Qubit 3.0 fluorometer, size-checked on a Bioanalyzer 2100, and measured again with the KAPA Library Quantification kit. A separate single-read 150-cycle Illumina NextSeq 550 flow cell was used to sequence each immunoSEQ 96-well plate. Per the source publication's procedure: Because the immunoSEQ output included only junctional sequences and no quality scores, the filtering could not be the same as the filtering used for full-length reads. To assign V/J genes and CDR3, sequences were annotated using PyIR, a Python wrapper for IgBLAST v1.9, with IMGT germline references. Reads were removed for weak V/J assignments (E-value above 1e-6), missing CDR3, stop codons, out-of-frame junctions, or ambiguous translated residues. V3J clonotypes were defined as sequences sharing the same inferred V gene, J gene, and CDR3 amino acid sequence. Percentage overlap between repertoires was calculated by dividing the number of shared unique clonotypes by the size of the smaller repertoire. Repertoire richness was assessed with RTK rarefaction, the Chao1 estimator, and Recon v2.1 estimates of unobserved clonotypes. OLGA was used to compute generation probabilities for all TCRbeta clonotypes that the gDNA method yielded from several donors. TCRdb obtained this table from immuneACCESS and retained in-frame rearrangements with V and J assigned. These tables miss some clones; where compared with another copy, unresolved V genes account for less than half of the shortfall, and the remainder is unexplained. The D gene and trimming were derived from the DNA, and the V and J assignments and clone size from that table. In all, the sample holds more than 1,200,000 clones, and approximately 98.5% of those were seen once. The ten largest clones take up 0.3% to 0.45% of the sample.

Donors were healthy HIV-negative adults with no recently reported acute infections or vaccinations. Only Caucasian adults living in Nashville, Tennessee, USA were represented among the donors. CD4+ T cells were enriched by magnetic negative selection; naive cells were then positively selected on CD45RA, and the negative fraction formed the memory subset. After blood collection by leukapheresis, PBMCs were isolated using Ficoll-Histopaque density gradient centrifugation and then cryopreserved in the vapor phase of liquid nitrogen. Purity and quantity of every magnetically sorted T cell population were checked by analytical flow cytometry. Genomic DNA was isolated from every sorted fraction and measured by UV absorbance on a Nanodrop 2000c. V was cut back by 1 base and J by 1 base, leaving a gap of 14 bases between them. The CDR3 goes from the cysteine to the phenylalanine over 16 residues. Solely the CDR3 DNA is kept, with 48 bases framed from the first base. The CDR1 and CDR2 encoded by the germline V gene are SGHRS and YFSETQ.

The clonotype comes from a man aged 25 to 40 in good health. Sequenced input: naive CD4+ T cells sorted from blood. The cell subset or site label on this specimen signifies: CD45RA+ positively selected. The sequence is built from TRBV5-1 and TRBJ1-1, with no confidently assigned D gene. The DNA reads TGCGCCAGCAGCTTGCTGGCGTCCCAAGGGAACACTGAAGCTTTCTTT. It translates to CASSLLASQGNTEAFF.